Here is one TCR beta chain with its context. Its matching antigen is unknown. The data belong to a study of T cells in Graves' hyperthyroidism and ophthalmopathy. Germline V gene sequence: CDR1 SEHNR, CDR2 FQNEAQ (reference sequence). V shed 5 bases and J 4 bases; nucleotides not matched to a gene: 8. The CDR3 spans 15 residues. Amplification yielded TCR beta CDR3 regions, with RNA transcripts as the source. The HTBI primer set served for first-round RT-PCR of the TCR CDR3. TCRdb recomputed calls from the multiplex PCR reads with MiXCR, one row per CDR3 protein. The sample records 500,000 to 550,000 distinct CDR3 sequences, about 20% being singletons. Findings of the study overall: Blood also showed most of the thyroid clonotypes that were expanded above 0.001.

This chain links TRBV7-9 with TRBJ2-3, with 8 positions matching TRBD1. Sequenced input: blood. This TCR was sampled from a man aged 35 to 55 with Graves' ophthalmopathy. The CDR3 DNA reads as TGTGCCAGCAGCACCCCCGACAGGGGTCCAGATACGCAGTATTTT. The encoded protein is CASSTPDRGPDTQYF.